The clone carrying this TCR beta chain was found a few times. The investigators amplified TCR beta CDR3 regions from RNA transcripts. HTBI primers were employed in a first-round RT-PCR of the TCR CDR3. MiXCR was run by TCRdb on the multiplex PCR reads, yielding one entry per CDR3 protein. Seen here are around 300,000 distinct CDR3 sequences, approximately 15% observed once, and the top ten hold around 24%. With V trimmed by 1 base and J by 11 bases, 7 bases remained unmatched. Germline V CDR1 and CDR2: GTSNPN, SVGIG (reference sequence). The CDR3 loop spans 12 amino acids. This sample is drawn from a study of T cells in Graves' hyperthyroidism and ophthalmopathy.

What was sequenced was blood. This TCR derives from a woman in her thirties with Graves' hyperthyroidism. This sequence joins TRBV30 and TRBJ1-2; the match to TRBD1 covers 7 bases. CDR3 sequence reads: CAWSETGRRYTF. Here the CDR3 DNA reads TGTGCCTGGAGTGAGACAGGGCGCCGGTACACCTTC.